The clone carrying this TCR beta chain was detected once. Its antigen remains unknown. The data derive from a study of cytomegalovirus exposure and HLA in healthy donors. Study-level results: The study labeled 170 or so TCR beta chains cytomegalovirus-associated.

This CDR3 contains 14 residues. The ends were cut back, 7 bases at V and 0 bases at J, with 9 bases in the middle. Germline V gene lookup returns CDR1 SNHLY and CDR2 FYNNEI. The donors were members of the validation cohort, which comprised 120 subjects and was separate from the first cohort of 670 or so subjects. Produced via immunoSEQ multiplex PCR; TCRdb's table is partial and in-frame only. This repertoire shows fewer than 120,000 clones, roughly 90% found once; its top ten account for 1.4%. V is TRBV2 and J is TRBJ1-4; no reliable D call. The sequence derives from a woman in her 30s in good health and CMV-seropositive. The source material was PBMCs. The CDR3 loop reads CASKAGPTNEKLFF. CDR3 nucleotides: TGTGCCAGCAAGGCAGGTCCAACTAATGAAAAACTGTTTTTT.